This T cell receptor beta chain was recorded in a study of T-cell reconstitution after alpha-beta-depleted transplantation in children. Library preparation (for TCRbeta) was performed with unique molecular identifiers. TCRdb redid the calling of the PCR reads with MiXCR, one entry per CDR3 protein. The table records about 240,000 distinct CDR3 sequences, roughly a quarter of them present only once. Overall study findings and caveats: Some patients' high day-60 TCRbeta diversity was attributed to recipient cells surviving conditioning. A year post-transplant, T-cell counts and diversity derived mostly from newly produced T cells. Several hundred rapidly expanded clones from non-depleted graft cells reportedly supplied alpha-beta T cells about two months post-transplant.

This clonotype showed up just a few times. As yet, its antigen is unknown. Germline CDR1 and CDR2: SGHVS and FQNEAQ. This CDR3 is 15 amino acids long. V lost 5 bases to trimming and J lost 5 bases, with 19 bases between them. The chain recombines TRBV7-8 with TRBJ2-7; D ambiguous. The TCR was taken from a girl aged 2 to 9 with Fanconi anemia, due to receive a stem cell transplant. The source material was PBMCs, sampled before TCRalphabeta/CD19-depleted stem cell transplant. The CDR3 spells CASSRYNSMSDEQYF. CDR3 DNA: TGTGCCAGCAGCCGTTACAACTCTATGTCGGACGAGCAGTACTTC.